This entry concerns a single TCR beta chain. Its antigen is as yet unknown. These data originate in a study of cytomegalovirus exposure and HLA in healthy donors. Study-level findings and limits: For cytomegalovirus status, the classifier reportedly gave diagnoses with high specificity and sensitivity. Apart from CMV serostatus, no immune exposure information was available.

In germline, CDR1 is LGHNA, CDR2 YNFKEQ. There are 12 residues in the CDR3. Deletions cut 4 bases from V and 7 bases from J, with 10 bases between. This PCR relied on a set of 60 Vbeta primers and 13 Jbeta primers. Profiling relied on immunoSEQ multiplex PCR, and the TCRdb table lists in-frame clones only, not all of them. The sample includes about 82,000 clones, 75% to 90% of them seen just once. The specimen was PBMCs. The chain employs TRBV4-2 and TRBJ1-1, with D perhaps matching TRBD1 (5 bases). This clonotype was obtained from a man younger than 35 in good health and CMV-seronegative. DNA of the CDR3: TGTGCCAGCAGCCGGGGCTCCGGTGAAGCTTTCTTT. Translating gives CASSRGSGEAFF.